This TCR beta chain was sequenced during a study of spatial heterogeneity in lung cancer. Study information: Detection of beta-chain sequences consistently exceeded that of alpha-chain sequences. Findings and limits, study-wide: Follow-up blood showed ubiquitous expanded tumor TCRs less than blood at resection did.

For this clonotype: The target antigen is unknown.

In the library, each TCR cDNA molecule bore its own unique molecular identifier. TCRdb ran MiXCR on the 5' RACE reads and lists one entry per CDR3 protein. The table has 17,000 or so distinct CDR3 sequences, approximately 11% seen once. The germline V gene has CDR1 SGDLS and CDR2 YYNGEE. The CDR3 consists of 16 residues. V dropped 2 bases and J dropped 4 bases, with 16 bases sitting between them. As to time point: blood at routine non-recurrence follow-up after resection. No cells were sorted before sequencing. The whole RNA sequenced was extracted from tumor, nontumor lung or frozen PBMC. The clonotype was recovered from a female donor with early-stage non-small cell lung cancer. The chain combines TRBV9 with TRBJ2-1; the D gene could be TRBD1 or TRBD2 (5 bases each). Material: PBMCs, obtained at follow-up. The CDR3 here is CASSVDGTLEYNEQFF. The DNA of the CDR3 is TGTGCCAGCAGCGTCGACGGGACGCTAGAGTACAATGAGCAGTTCTTC.